The entry below describes one T cell receptor beta chain. This may be a read error, as it is one base from a much larger clone. This entry comes from a study of breast tumors, draining lymph nodes, adjacent tissues. The lymph nodes were axillary draining lymph nodes from breast cancer patients. Germline V gene sequence: CDR1 LNHDA, CDR2 SQIVND (reference sequence). The CDR3 is 15 amino acids. Each CDR3 protein is one row after TCRdb ran MiXCR on the multiplex PCR reads. Of some 250,000 distinct CDR3 sequences in the sample, 30% to 35% are singletons; the top ten hold about 3.9%. This TCR derives from a female donor with breast cancer. Some clones in this sample may be carry-over from other donors' samples. The rearrangement joins TRBV19 to TRBJ2-2; D is perhaps TRBD1 or TRBD2 (5 bases each). Sequences were obtained from axillary lymph node tissue. CDR3: CASSSGPPDTGELSF. The CDR3 DNA sequence: TGTGCCAGTAGTTCGGGACCGCCCGACACCGGGGAGCTGTCTTTT.